Presented here are 6 T cell receptor beta chains from one specimen sequenced in a study of blood T cell repertoires in COVID-19. Generated by immunoSEQ multiplex PCR, the TCRdb table keeps only in-frame clones and is missing some. In the table there are roughly 330,000 clones, around 86% of which are singletons. The specimen sequenced was peripheral blood. The receptors shown here come from a woman in her forties or fifties with acute or convalescent COVID-19.

The chain couples TRBV9 to TRBJ2-3; D call uncertain. V lost 0 bases and J 4 bases, leaving 6 bases between the germline ends. In germline, CDR1 is SGDLS, CDR2 YYNGEE. The CDR3 length is 13 residues. CDR3 nucleotide sequence: TGTGCCAGCAGCGTAGGGCAACCAGATACGCAGTATTTT. Translating it yields CASSVGQPDTQYF. Together with reference TRBV9 and TRBJ2-3, the CDR3 gives the full variable domain: DSGVTQTPKHLITATGQRVTLRCSPRSGDLSVYWYQQSLDQGLQFLIQYYNGEERAKGNILERFSAQQFPDLHSELNLSSLELGDSALYFCASSVGQPDTQYFGPGTRLTVL.

This chain connects TRBV7-6 to TRBJ2-2, with D perhaps TRBD1 (6 bases). The CDR3 consists of 14 residues. Germline-derived CDR1 and CDR2 are SGHVS and FNYEAQ. Trimming took 4 bases from V and 11 from J, leaving 17 bases between them. The CDR3 loop reads CASSSNRAPSELFF. Here the CDR3 DNA reads TGTGCCAGCAGCTCTAACAGGGCTCCGTCTGAGCTGTTTTTT.

The chain has TRBV9 and TRBJ1-3, with TRBD1 identical over 8 bases. Germline assignment: CDR1 SGDLS and CDR2 YYNGEE. V lost 3 bases, J lost 8 bases, and 4 bases stayed unmatched. CDR3 length: 13 amino acids. CDR3 in DNA: TGTGCCAGCAGCGAAACAGGGGGGGACACCATATATTTT. This encodes CASSETGGDTIYF.

This chain joins TRBV6-5 and TRBJ1-5; 9 nucleotides match TRBD1. CDR1 is MNHEY and CDR2 is SVGAGI in the germline V gene. With 4 bases clipped from V and 8 bases from J, the junction kept 6 bases outside the gene matches. This CDR3 comprises 14 residues. CDR3 sequence: CASSSTGGIEPQHF. CDR3 bases: TGTGCCAGCAGTTCAACAGGGGGCATCGAGCCCCAGCATTTT.

This sequence joins TRBV23-1 and TRBJ2-5, with 10 bases lining up with TRBD1. TRBV23-1 is recorded as an ORF, its role being uncertain. This CDR3 has 16 residues. The junction had 16 bases not matched to a gene; V was cut back by 10 bases and J by 5 bases. DNA of the CDR3: TGCGCCAACCCTCCCGGGACAGGGGTTGGAGGGGAGACCCAGTACTTC. Encoded protein: CANPPGTGVGGETQYF.

The chain has TRBV6-6 and TRBJ1-1; 7 bases agree with TRBD1. This CDR3 has 14 residues. Germline V lookup: CDR1 MNHNY, CDR2 SVGAGI (reference sequence). Losses at the gene ends were 7 bases for V and 4 bases for J; bases not matched to a gene: 9. CDR3 loop: CASTQGVRGTEAFF. CDR3 bases: TGTGCCAGCACCCAGGGGGTAAGGGGCACTGAAGCTTTCTTT.